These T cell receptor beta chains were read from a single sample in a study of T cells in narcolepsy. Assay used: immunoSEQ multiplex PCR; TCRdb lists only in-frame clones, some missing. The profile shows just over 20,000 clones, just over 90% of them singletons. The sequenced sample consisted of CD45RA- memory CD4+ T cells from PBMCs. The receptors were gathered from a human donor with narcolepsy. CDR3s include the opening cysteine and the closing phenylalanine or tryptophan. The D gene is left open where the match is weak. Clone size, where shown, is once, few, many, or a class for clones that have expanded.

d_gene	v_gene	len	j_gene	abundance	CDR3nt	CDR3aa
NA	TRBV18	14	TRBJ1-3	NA	TGTGCCAGCTCACCACCAACATCTGGAAACACCATATATTTT	CASSPPTSGNTIYF
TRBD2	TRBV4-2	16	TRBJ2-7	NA	TGTGCCAGCAGCCAAGATCTAGCGGGAAGGCTTAACGAGCAGTACTTC	CASSQDLAGRLNEQYF
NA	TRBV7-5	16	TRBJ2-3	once	TGTGCCAGAAGCTTATTAGGGACTAGCAGGGCAGATACGCAGTATTTT	CARSLLGTSRADTQYF
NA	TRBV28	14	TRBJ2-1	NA	TGTGCCAGCAGTTTTCAGGGTTTGTACAATGAGCAGTTCTTC	CASSFQGLYNEQFF
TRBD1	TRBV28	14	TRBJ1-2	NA	TGTGCCAGCAGTTACAGGGGGCGCGCGCTCGGCTACACCTTC	CASSYRGRALGYTF
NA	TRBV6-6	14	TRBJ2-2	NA	TGTGCCAGCAGTGCAGGACAGTACACCGGGGAGCTGTTTTTT	CASSAGQYTGELFF
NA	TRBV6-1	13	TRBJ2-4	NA	TGTGCCAGCAGAGTCGAGCGCAAAAACATTCAGTACTTC	CASRVERKNIQYF
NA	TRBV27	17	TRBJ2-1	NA	TGTGCCACCCGTGGCAGGAGGAGCGAGGTCAATGTAGGTGAGCAGTTCTTC	CATRGRRSEVNVGEQFF
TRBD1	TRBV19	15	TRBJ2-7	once	TGTGCCAGTAGAGATCAAGGACAGGGCGCCTACGAGCAGTACTTC	CASRDQGQGAYEQYF
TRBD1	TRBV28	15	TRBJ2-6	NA	TGTGCCAGCACTCTGGGACAGTCTGGGGCCAACGTCCTGACTTTC	CASTLGQSGANVLTF
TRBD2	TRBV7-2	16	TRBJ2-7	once	TGTGCCAGCAGCTTAGGAGGGACTAGCGGATCCTACGAGCAGTACTTC	CASSLGGTSGSYEQYF
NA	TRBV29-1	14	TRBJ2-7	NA	TGCAGCGTGCTTCCGGATACTAATACCTACGAGCAGTACTTC	CSVLPDTNTYEQYF
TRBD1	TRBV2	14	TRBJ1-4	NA	TGTGCCAGCACTCGGGACAGGGGGCTCGAAAAACTGTTTTTT	CASTRDRGLEKLFF
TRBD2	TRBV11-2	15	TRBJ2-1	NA	TGTGCCAGCAGCTTAGGCGGGAGTGATGGACATGAGCAGTTCTTC	CASSLGGSDGHEQFF
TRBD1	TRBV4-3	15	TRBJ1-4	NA	TGCGCCAGCAGCCAAGGGGACAGGGGAGGTGAAAAACTGTTTTTT	CASSQGDRGGEKLFF
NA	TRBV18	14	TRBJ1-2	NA	TGTGCCAGCTCACCACCGCTAGCAGGCTATGGCTACACCTTC	CASSPPLAGYGYTF
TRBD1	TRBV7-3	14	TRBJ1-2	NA	TGTGCCAGCAGCCCCCAGCAGGGGGCGGGTGGCTACACCTTC	CASSPQQGAGGYTF
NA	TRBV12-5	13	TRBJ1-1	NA	TGTGCTAGTGGTTTGGAGGTGAACACTGAAGCTTTCTTT	CASGLEVNTEAFF
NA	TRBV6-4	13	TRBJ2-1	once	TGTGCCAGCTCCCGTAGAGAGAACGATGAGCAGTTCTTC	CASSRRENDEQFF
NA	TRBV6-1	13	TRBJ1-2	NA	TGTGCCAGCCGCGGCTGGGTTTCCTATGGCTACACCTTC	CASRGWVSYGYTF